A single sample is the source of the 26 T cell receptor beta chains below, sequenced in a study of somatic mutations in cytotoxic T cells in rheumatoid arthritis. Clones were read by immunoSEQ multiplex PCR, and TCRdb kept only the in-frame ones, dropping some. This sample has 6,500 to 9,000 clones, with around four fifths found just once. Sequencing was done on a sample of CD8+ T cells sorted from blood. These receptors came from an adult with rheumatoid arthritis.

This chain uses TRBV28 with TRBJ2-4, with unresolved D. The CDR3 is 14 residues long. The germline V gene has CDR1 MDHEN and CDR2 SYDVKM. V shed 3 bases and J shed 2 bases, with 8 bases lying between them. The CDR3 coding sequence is TGTGCCAGCAGTTTTCGTTCCACCAAAAACATTCAGTACTTC. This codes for CASSFRSTKNIQYF.

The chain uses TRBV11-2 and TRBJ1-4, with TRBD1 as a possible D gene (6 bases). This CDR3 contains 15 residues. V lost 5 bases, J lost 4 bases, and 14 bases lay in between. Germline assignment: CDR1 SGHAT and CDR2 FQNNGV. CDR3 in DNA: TGTGCCAGCAGCCCACAACAGGGATTTAATGAAAAACTGTTTTTT. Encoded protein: CASSPQQGFNEKLFF.

Here the CDR3 reads CASSSSGGEQFF. As DNA, the CDR3 is TGCGCCAGCAGCTCGTCAGGGGGAGAGCAGTTCTTC. The chain links TRBV5-1 to TRBJ2-1, with 7 bases aligning to TRBD1. Germline-derived CDR1 and CDR2 are SGHRS and YFSETQ. The CDR3 spans 12 residues. J lost 10 bases, V lost 3 bases, and 4 bases had no gene match.

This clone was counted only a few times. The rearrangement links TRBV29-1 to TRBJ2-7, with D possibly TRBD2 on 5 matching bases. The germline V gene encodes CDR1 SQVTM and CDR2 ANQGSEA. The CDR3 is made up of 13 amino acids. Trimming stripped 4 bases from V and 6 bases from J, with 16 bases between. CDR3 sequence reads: CSVAGGLSGEQYF. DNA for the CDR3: TGCAGCGTTGCTGGCGGGCTGAGTGGCGAGCAGTACTTC.

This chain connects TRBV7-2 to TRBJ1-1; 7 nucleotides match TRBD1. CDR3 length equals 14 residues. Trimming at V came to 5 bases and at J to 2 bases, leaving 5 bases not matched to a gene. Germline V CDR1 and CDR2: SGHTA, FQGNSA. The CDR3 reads CASSTGQTNTEAFF. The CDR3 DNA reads TGTGCCAGCAGCACGGGACAGACAAACACTGAAGCTTTCTTT.

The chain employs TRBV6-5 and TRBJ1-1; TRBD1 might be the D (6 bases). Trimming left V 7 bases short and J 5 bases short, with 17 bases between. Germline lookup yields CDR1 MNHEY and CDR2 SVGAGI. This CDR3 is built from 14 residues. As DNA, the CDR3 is TGTGCCAGCATTTTAACACAGGGAGGAACTGAAGCTTTCTTT. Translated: CASILTQGGTEAFF.

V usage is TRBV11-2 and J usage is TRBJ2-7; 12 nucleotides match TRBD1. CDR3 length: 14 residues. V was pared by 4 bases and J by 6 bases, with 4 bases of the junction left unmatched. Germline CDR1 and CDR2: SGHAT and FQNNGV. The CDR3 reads CASSSRDRGREQYF. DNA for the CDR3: TGTGCCAGCAGCTCCCGGGACAGGGGGCGCGAGCAGTACTTC.

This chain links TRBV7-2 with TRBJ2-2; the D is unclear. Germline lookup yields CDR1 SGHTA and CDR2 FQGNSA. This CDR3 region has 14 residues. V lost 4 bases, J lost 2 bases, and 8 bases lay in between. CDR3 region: CASSYAANTGELFF. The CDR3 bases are TGTGCCAGCAGCTACGCGGCAAACACCGGGGAGCTGTTTTTT.

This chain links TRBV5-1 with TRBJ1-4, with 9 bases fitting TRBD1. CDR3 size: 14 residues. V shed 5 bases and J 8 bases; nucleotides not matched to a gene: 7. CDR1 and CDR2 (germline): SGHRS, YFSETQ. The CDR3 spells CASRRDREGEKLFF. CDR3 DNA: TGCGCCAGCAGGCGGGACAGGGAGGGCGAAAAACTGTTTTTT.

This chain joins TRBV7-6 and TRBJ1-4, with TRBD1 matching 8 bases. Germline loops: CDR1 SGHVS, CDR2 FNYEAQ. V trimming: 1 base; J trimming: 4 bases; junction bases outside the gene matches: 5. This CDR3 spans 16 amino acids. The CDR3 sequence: CASSLDGGQDNEKLFF. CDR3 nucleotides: TGTGCCAGCAGCTTAGACGGGGGACAGGATAATGAAAAACTGTTTTTT.

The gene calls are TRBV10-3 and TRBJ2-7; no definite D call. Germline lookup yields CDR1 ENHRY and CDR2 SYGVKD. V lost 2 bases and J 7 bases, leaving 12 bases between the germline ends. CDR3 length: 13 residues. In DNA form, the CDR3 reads TGTGCCATCAGTGAGGTCCCCTCTTGGGAGCAGTACTTC. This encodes CAISEVPSWEQYF.

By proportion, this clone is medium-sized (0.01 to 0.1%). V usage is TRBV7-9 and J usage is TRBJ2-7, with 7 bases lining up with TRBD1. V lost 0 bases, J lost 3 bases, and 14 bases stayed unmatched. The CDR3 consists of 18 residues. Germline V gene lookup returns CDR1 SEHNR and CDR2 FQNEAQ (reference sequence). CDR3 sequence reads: CASSLASTGQGVSYEQYV. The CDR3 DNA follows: TGTGCCAGCAGCTTAGCGTCAACGGGGCAGGGGGTCAGCTACGAGCAGTACGTC.

In DNA, the CDR3 is TGTGCCAGCAGTGAGTGGGCATTCTCTGGGGCCAACGTCCTGACTTTC. Protein product: CASSEWAFSGANVLTF. The chain has TRBV6-1 and TRBJ2-6; no reliable D call. V lost 3 bases and J 0 bases, leaving 9 bases between the germline ends. Germline loops: CDR1 MNHNS, CDR2 SASEGT. CDR3 size: 16 residues.

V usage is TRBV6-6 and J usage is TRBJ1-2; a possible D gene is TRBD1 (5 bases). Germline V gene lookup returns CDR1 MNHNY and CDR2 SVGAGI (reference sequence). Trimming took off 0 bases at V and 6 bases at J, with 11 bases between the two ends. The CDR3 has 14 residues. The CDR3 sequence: CASSYSRGSDGYTF. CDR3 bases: TGTGCCAGCAGTTACTCGCGGGGGTCGGATGGCTACACCTTC.

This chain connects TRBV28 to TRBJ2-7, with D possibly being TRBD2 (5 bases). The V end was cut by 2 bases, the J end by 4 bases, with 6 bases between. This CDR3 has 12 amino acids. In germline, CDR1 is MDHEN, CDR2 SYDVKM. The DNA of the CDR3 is TGTGCCAGCAGTTTAGCGGGTTACGAGCAGTACGTC. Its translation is CASSLAGYEQYV.

In nucleotides, the CDR3 is TGTGCCACCAGCAGAGATTTGGGACAGGGGACTAGGTCCGGGGAGCTGTTTTTT. Its translation is CATSRDLGQGTRSGELFF. The rearrangement joins TRBV15 to TRBJ2-2, with 10 bases that match TRBD1. V lost 0 bases, J lost 6 bases, and 10 bases stayed unmatched. Germline CDR1 reads LNHNV; CDR2 reads YYDKDF (reference sequence). CDR3 length: 18 amino acids.

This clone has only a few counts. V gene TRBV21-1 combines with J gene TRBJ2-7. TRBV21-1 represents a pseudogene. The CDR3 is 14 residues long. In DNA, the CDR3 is TGTGCCAGCGTGCAAGTAGGCCTAATCTACGAGCAGTACGTC. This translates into CASVQVGLIYEQYV.

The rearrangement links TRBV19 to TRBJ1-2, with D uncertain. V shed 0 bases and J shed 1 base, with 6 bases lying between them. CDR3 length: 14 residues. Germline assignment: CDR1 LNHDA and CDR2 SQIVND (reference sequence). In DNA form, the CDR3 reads TGTGCCAGTAGTATAGATGGGATTAACTATGGCTACACCTTC. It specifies CASSIDGINYGYTF.

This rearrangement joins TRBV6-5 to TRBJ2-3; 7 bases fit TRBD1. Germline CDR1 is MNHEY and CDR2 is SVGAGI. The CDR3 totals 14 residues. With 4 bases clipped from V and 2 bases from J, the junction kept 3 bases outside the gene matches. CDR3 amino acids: CASSWDSVTDTQYF. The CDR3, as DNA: TGTGCCAGCAGTTGGGACAGTGTCACAGATACGCAGTATTTT.

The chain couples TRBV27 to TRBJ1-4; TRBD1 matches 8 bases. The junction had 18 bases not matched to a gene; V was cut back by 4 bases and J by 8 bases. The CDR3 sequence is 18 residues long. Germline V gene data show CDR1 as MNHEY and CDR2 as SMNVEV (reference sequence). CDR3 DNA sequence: TGTGCCAGCAGTTCCGTATTGGGACAGGTAAAGAGAAACGAAAAACTGTTTTTT. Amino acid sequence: CASSSVLGQVKRNEKLFF.

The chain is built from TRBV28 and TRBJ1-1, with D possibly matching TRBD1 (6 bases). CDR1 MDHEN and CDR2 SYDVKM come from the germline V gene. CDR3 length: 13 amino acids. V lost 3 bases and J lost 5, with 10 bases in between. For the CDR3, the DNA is TGTGCCAGCAGTTTGGGAACAGGGACTGAAGCTTTCTTT. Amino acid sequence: CASSLGTGTEAFF.

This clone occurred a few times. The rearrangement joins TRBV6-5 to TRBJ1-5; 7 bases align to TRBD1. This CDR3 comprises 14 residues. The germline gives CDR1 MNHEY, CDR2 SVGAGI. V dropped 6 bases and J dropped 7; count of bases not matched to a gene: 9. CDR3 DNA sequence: TGTGCCAGCAGCCAGCTCAGGGGGGACCAGCCCCAGCATTTT. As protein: CASSQLRGDQPQHF.

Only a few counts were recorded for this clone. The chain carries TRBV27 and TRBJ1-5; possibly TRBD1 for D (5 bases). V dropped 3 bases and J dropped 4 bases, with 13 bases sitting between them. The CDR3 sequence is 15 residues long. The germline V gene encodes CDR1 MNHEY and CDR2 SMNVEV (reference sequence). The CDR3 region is CASSLSWGNNQPQHF. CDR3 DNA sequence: TGTGCCAGCAGTTTGAGTTGGGGGAATAATCAGCCCCAGCATTTT.

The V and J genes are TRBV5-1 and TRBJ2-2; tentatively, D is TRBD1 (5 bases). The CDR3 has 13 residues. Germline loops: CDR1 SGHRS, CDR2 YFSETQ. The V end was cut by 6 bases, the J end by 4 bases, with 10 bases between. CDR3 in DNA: TGCGCCAGCAAAACAGGTAGCACCGGGGAGCTGTTTTTT. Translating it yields CASKTGSTGELFF.

This CDR3 reads CASSVRTSGVSSYNEQFF. CDR3 nucleotides: TGTGCCAGCAGCGTCCGGACTAGCGGGGTTAGCTCCTACAATGAGCAGTTCTTC. The rearrangement links TRBV7-6 to TRBJ2-1; 12 nucleotides agree with TRBD2. With V trimmed by 5 bases and J by 0 bases, 8 bases remained unmatched. This CDR3 has 18 residues. The V gene's germline CDR1 is SGHVS and CDR2 FNYEAQ.

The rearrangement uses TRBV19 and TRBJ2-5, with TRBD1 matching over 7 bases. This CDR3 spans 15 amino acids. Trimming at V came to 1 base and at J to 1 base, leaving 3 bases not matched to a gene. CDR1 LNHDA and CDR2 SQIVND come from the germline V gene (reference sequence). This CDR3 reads CASSIGDRSQETQYF. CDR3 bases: TGTGCCAGTAGTATAGGGGACAGATCCCAAGAGACCCAGTACTTC.